A selection of T cell receptor beta chains follows, all from one sample in a study of blood T cell repertoires in COVID-19. Clones were sequenced by immunoSEQ multiplex PCR, and TCRdb holds only the in-frame ones, with some missing. This sample has approximately 350,000 clones, with 87% found just once. Source material: PBMCs or T cells enriched from blood (not recorded which). The receptor source for this set is a woman aged 25 to 45 who had recovered from COVID-19. Both conserved end residues are part of each CDR3. The order of the fields is CDR3 DNA, CDR3 protein, D gene, V gene, J gene, clone size. The D gene is left open where the match is weak. Not all rows give a size; the values are once, few, many and, for expanded clones, a class.

CDR3 DNA: TGTGCCAGCAGCGTAGGTCAGGGTAGAGAAAAACTGTTTTTT
CDR3 protein: CASSVGQGREKLFF
D gene: NA
V gene: TRBV9
J gene: TRBJ1-4
clone size: NA

CDR3 DNA: TGTGCCAGCAGTTGGCCAACAGGGAATGAGCAGTTCTTC
CDR3 protein: CASSWPTGNEQFF
D gene: NA
V gene: TRBV6-6
J gene: TRBJ2-1
clone size: NA

CDR3 DNA: TGTGCCAGCTCACCATCCCGGGACAGGGGAAACACCATATATTTT
CDR3 protein: CASSPSRDRGNTIYF
D gene: TRBD1
V gene: TRBV18
J gene: TRBJ1-3
clone size: few

CDR3 DNA: TGTGCCAGCAGCTCCGGGACACAACGCGCTTTCTTT
CDR3 protein: CASSSGTQRAFF
D gene: NA
V gene: TRBV27
J gene: TRBJ1-1
clone size: NA

CDR3 DNA: TGTGCCAGCATTTTGACAGGGGCTGGAAACACCATATATTTT
CDR3 protein: CASILTGAGNTIYF
D gene: TRBD1
V gene: TRBV2
J gene: TRBJ1-3
clone size: NA

CDR3 DNA: TGTGCCAGCAGTTTAATCAGGGGCGGATCGGCTTTCTTT
CDR3 protein: CASSLIRGGSAFF
D gene: NA
V gene: TRBV12-3/TRBV12-4
J gene: TRBJ1-1
clone size: NA

CDR3 DNA: TGCGCCAGCAGCCAAGATTTCACTTTATATCAGCCCCAGCATTTT
CDR3 protein: CASSQDFTLYQPQHF
D gene: NA
V gene: TRBV4-1
J gene: TRBJ1-5
clone size: NA

CDR3 DNA: TGTGCTAGTGGTTTGAGGGGGCACACTGAAGCTTTCTTT
CDR3 protein: CASGLRGHTEAFF
D gene: TRBD1
V gene: TRBV12-5
J gene: TRBJ1-1
clone size: few

CDR3 DNA: TGTGCCAGCAGCTTGGGACTAGCGGGAGAGACCCAGTACTTC
CDR3 protein: CASSLGLAGETQYF
D gene: TRBD2
V gene: TRBV11-3
J gene: TRBJ2-5
clone size: NA

CDR3 DNA: TGCGCCAGCAGCCCCCTTCGAGGGAAGGTCACCTACAATGAGCAGTTCTTC
CDR3 protein: CASSPLRGKVTYNEQFF
D gene: NA
V gene: TRBV10-1
J gene: TRBJ2-1
clone size: NA

CDR3 DNA: TGTGCCAGCAGCTTGGGTAGAACAGGGGAAAGGGCCCAAGAGACCCAGTACTTC
CDR3 protein: CASSLGRTGERAQETQYF
D gene: TRBD1
V gene: TRBV5-6
J gene: TRBJ2-5
clone size: NA

CDR3 DNA: TGTGCCAGTAGTATCATAGCGAACACTGAAGCTTTCTTT
CDR3 protein: CASSIIANTEAFF
D gene: NA
V gene: TRBV19
J gene: TRBJ1-1
clone size: NA

CDR3 DNA: TGTGCCCCCATCGGACAGGGGGCAGGAATTCTCATTCAGCCCCAGCATTTT
CDR3 protein: CAPIGQGAGILIQPQHF
D gene: TRBD1
V gene: TRBV5-6
J gene: TRBJ1-5
clone size: NA

CDR3 DNA: TGTGCCAGCAGATCCTCTAGCGGTCGGGAGACCCAGTACTTC
CDR3 protein: CASRSSSGRETQYF
D gene: TRBD2
V gene: TRBV7-2
J gene: TRBJ2-5
clone size: NA

CDR3 DNA: TGTGCCAGCAGCGTGACTAGCGGGAGTAGGAATGAGCAGTTCTTC
CDR3 protein: CASSVTSGSRNEQFF
D gene: TRBD2
V gene: TRBV11-2
J gene: TRBJ2-1
clone size: few

CDR3 DNA: TGCAGCGTTGTTTTTCCCATCCAGTACAATGAGCAGTTCTTC
CDR3 protein: CSVVFPIQYNEQFF
D gene: NA
V gene: TRBV29-1
J gene: TRBJ2-1
clone size: NA

CDR3 DNA: TGTGCCATCAGTGTCGGGACAGGGATCTATGGCTACACCTTC
CDR3 protein: CAISVGTGIYGYTF
D gene: TRBD1
V gene: TRBV10-3
J gene: TRBJ1-2
clone size: NA

CDR3 DNA: TGTGCCAGCAGCTTTTGGGCTGGCGCGAGAGAAAAACTGTTTTTT
CDR3 protein: CASSFWAGAREKLFF
D gene: NA
V gene: TRBV5-6
J gene: TRBJ1-4
clone size: NA